This TCR beta chain was obtained from a study of shared clonotypes between healthy human individuals. The protocol was immunoSEQ multiplex PCR, while the TCRdb copy is restricted to in-frame clones and leaves out a portion. Of roughly 2.1 million clones listed, approximately 94% were seen once; the top ten hold over 1.5%. Trimming took off 3 bases at V and 3 bases at J, with 11 bases between the two ends. In germline, CDR1 is LNHDA, CDR2 SQIVND (reference sequence). This CDR3 spans 15 amino acids. Naive CD8 cells, CD45RO-negative and positively selected for CCR7, excluded terminally differentiated effector memory CD45RA+ cells.

This receptor was taken from a man younger than 35 in good health. Some clones in this sample may be carry-over from other donors' samples. What was sequenced was naive CD8+ T cells from PBMCs. This chain joins TRBV19 and TRBJ1-4; perhaps TRBD1 as D (5 bases). Here the CDR3 reads CASSMPGQPNEKLFF. The CDR3 region has the DNA TGTGCCAGTAGTATGCCGGGGCAGCCTAATGAAAAACTGTTTTTT.